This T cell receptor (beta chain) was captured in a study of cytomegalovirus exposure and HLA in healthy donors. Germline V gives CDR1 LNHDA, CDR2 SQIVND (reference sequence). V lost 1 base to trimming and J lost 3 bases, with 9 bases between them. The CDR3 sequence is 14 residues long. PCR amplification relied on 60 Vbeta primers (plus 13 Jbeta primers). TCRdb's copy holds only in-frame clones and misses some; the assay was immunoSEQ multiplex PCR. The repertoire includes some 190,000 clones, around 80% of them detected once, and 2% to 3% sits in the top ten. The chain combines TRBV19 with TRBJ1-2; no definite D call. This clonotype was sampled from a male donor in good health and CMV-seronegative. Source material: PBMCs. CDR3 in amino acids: CASSIGPGDYGYTF. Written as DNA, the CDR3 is TGTGCCAGTAGTATAGGGCCCGGGGACTATGGCTACACCTTC.